The source of this TCR beta chain is a study of identical twins. Concerning this clonotype itself: Its matching antigen is unknown.

Template switching supplied a universal primer site; unique molecular identifiers were carried on the cDNA. TCRdb re-derived calls from the 5' RACE reads in MiXCR, one entry per CDR3 protein. This table has approximately 230,000 distinct CDR3 sequences, about 14% appearing once. Notes on the study in general: The study reached conclusions through statistical analysis that was cross-sectional, not following the same donors. For monozygotic twins, models underestimated out-of-frame TCR alpha sharing. Invariant populations such as MAIT and iNKT cells could partly muddle zero-insertion analyses.

The germline CDR1 and CDR2 sequences are SGDLS and YYNGEE. Trimming left V 0 bases short and J 7 bases short, with 6 bases between. This CDR3 has 12 residues. The clonotype comes from a woman aged 18-29 years in good health. The chain couples TRBV9 to TRBJ2-3; the D is unclear. Sequenced material: memory (CD45RO+) T cells sorted from blood. In DNA form, the CDR3 reads TGTGCCAGCAGCGTAGATGAGAATACGCAGTATTTT. Protein: CASSVDENTQYF.